The 26 T cell receptor beta chains in this list originate from one sample, sequenced in a study of blood T cell repertoires in COVID-19. Sequencing used immunoSEQ multiplex PCR; TCRdb keeps in-frame clones, though not all of them. The table shows 170,000 or so clones, with 90% occurring only once. The sample consisted of peripheral blood. These receptors were collected from a man aged 50 to 60 with acute or convalescent COVID-19.

CDR3 nucleotides: TGTGCCAGCAGCGTAGGACTTGGGACTGGGCCTGGCTACACCTTC. Translation: CASSVGLGTGPGYTF. This chain uses TRBV9 with TRBJ1-2, with D possibly being TRBD1 (5 bases). The CDR3 is made up of 15 amino acids. Looked up from germline, CDR1 is SGDLS and CDR2 is YYNGEE. Between the trimmed V and J ends, which lost 0 bases and 7 bases, there was a span of 16 bases.

The rearrangement links TRBV5-5 to TRBJ1-2, with D possibly matching TRBD1 (5 bases). CDR1 and CDR2 (germline): SGHKS, YYEKEE (reference sequence). V lost 0 bases and J lost 5, with 11 bases in between. The CDR3 is 14 amino acids. The CDR3 sequence: CASSLGTNDYGYTF. The CDR3 coding sequence is TGTGCCAGCAGCTTGGGGACAAACGATTATGGCTACACCTTC.

The CDR3 loop is CASSPTAGLQETQYF. As DNA, the CDR3 is TGTGCCAGCAGCCCGACGGCAGGCCTCCAAGAGACCCAGTACTTC. The gene calls are TRBV7-6 and TRBJ2-5, with D hard to call. The CDR3 runs 15 residues. Germline loops: CDR1 SGHVS, CDR2 FNYEAQ. Trimming removed 5 bases at V and 1 base at J, with 14 bases between.

V is TRBV3-1 (or the pseudogene TRBV3-2) and J is TRBJ1-5; 7 nucleotides match TRBD1. Trimming removed 6 bases from V and 1 base from J; junction bases left unmatched: 9. This CDR3 comprises 16 residues. CDR1 is LGHDT, CDR2 YNNKEL, per germline (reference sequence). CDR3 amino acids: CASSPNWDRSNQPQHF. Here the CDR3 DNA reads TGTGCCAGCAGTCCTAACTGGGACAGAAGCAATCAGCCCCAGCATTTT.

The rearrangement uses TRBV18 and TRBJ2-2; D is possibly TRBD1 (5 bases). Germline loops: CDR1 KGHSH, CDR2 LQKENI. The CDR3 has 13 residues. V was clipped by 6 bases and J by 7 bases, with 12 bases between them. CDR3 sequence: CASSPRVFGELFF. The CDR3 DNA is TGTGCCAGCTCCCCCAGGGTCTTCGGGGAGCTGTTTTTT. Together with reference TRBV18 and TRBJ2-2, the CDR3 gives the full variable domain: NAGVMQNPRHLVRRRGQEARLRCSPMKGHSHVYWYRQLPEEGLKFMVYLQKENIIDESGMPKERFSAEFPKEGPSILRIQQVVRGDSAAYFCASSPRVFGELFFGEGSRLTVL.

This clone has more than one count but fewer than ten. J is TRBJ2-1 and V is TRBV6-5, with D maybe TRBD2 (5 bases). The CDR3 contains 11 residues. CDR1 and CDR2 (germline): MNHEY, SVGAGI. The V gene lost 6 bases and the J gene lost 13 bases, with 13 bases spanning the gap. The CDR3 loop reads CASSSPSSQFF. The CDR3 coding sequence is TGTGCCAGCAGCTCTCCGTCTAGCCAGTTCTTC.

The chain recombines TRBV2 with TRBJ2-5; possible D gene TRBD1, 7 bases. The CDR3 sequence is 14 residues long. Looked up from germline, CDR1 is SNHLY and CDR2 is FYNNEI. V was clipped by 8 bases and J by 1 base, with 14 bases between them. The CDR3 nucleotides are TGTGCCAGCGGACCGCGGGACAGCCAAGAGACCCAGTACTTC. This codes for CASGPRDSQETQYF.

A word on this clone: Additional DNA sequences in this sample encode the identical CDR3. J is TRBJ2-3 and V is TRBV18; D is uncertain. Trimming left V 1 base short and J 3 bases short, with 5 bases between. This CDR3 region has 13 residues. Germline assignment: CDR1 KGHSH and CDR2 LQKENI. The DNA of the CDR3 is TGTGCCAGCTCACCACGGCAGACAGATACGCAGTATTTT. Translating it yields CASSPRQTDTQYF.

The chain combines TRBV29-1 with TRBJ1-2; D is perhaps TRBD1 (5 bases). CDR3 length: 13 residues. CDR1 is SQVTM and CDR2 is ANQGSEA in the germline V gene. Trimming stripped 1 base from V and 3 bases from J, with 9 bases between. DNA for the CDR3: TGCAGCGTTGAAGGGGGCTATGACTATGGCTACACCTTC. It codes for CSVEGGYDYGYTF.

V is TRBV27 and J is TRBJ2-3, with TRBD1 matching over 7 bases. The CDR3 length is 15 residues. V trimming: 6 bases; J trimming: 1 base; junction bases outside the gene matches: 7. CDR1 and CDR2 from the germline V gene are MNHEY and SMNVEV (reference sequence). The CDR3 DNA reads as TGTGCCAGCAGGCCAGGGGGTGGAGGCACAGATACGCAGTATTTT. It encodes CASRPGGGGTDTQYF.

This clone appeared once. The chain links TRBV7-6 to TRBJ2-3, with D perhaps matching TRBD1 (5 bases). The CDR3 is 15 residues long. The ends were cut back, 1 base at V and 4 bases at J, with 12 bases in the middle. CDR1 and CDR2 (germline): SGHVS, FNYEAQ. The CDR3: CASSLGHLGADTQYF. The CDR3 bases are TGTGCCAGCAGCTTAGGCCATCTAGGGGCAGATACGCAGTATTTT.

The rearrangement joins TRBV7-6 to TRBJ1-2, with TRBD1 as a possible D gene (5 bases). Germline assignment: CDR1 SGHVS and CDR2 FNYEAQ. V was shortened by 5 bases and J by 8 bases, with 15 bases between the two germline ends. The CDR3 runs to 13 residues. The DNA of the CDR3 is TGTGCCAGCAGCGCCCCGGGGGGGGAGGGCTACACCTTC. This encodes CASSAPGGEGYTF.

The genes are TRBV5-1 and TRBJ2-7; TRBD1 might be the D (6 bases). The CDR3 runs 14 residues. V was clipped by 2 bases and J by 1 base, with 10 bases between them. Germline CDR1 SGHRS, CDR2 YFSETQ. The CDR3 reads CASSFRGHSYEQYV. The DNA of the CDR3 is TGCGCCAGCAGCTTTAGGGGACATTCCTACGAGCAGTACGTC.

The count of this clone is one. The chain has TRBV28 and TRBJ1-4, with a possible D match to TRBD1 (5 bases). Germline V gene lookup returns CDR1 MDHEN and CDR2 SYDVKM. The CDR3 is 14 residues long. V was clipped by 3 bases and J by 7 bases, with 12 bases between them. CDR3 in amino acids: CASSLGGYGEKLFF. The CDR3 DNA reads as TGTGCCAGCAGTTTGGGGGGGTATGGTGAAAAACTGTTTTTT.

The gene calls are TRBV19 and TRBJ1-3; 8 bases match TRBD1. From germline, CDR1 is LNHDA and CDR2 SQIVND (reference sequence). J lost 2 bases, V lost 5 bases, and 2 bases had no gene match. This CDR3 is 14 amino acids long. The CDR3 sequence: CASSSTGAGNTIYF. The CDR3 coding sequence is TGTGCCAGTAGTTCGACAGGGGCTGGAAACACCATATATTTT. The whole variable domain, filled in from reference TRBV19 and TRBJ1-3, reads DGGITQSPKYLFRKEGQNVTLSCEQNLNHDAMYWYRQDPGQGLRLIYYSQIVNDFQKGDIAEGYSVSREKKESFPLTVTSAQKNPTAFYLCASSSTGAGNTIYFGEGSWLTVV.

The V and J genes are TRBV9 and TRBJ2-3; TRBD2 aligns across 8 bases. The V segment lost 3 bases and the J segment 2 bases; nucleotides outside the gene matches: 8. CDR1 is SGDLS, CDR2 YYNGEE, per germline. This CDR3 contains 16 residues. CDR3 in DNA: TGTGCCAGCAGCGGAAATGGCGGGAGGCTCACAGATACGCAGTATTTT. This translates into CASSGNGGRLTDTQYF.

The gene calls are TRBV6-5 and TRBJ2-7; D gene uncertain. V lost 5 bases to trimming and J lost 2 bases, with 10 bases between them. CDR1 is MNHEY, CDR2 SVGAGI, per germline. This CDR3 has 13 amino acids. The CDR3 coding sequence is TGTGCCAGCAGTATGGCCTTAACCTACGAGCAGTACGTC. The encoded protein is CASSMALTYEQYV.

The chain carries TRBV7-9 and TRBJ2-3; 12 nucleotides match TRBD2. There are 18 residues in the CDR3. Germline V lookup: CDR1 SEHNR, CDR2 FQNEAQ (reference sequence). V shed 0 bases and J 2 bases; nucleotides not matched to a gene: 6. The CDR3 is CASSLAGRLAGDTDTQYF. CDR3 DNA sequence: TGTGCCAGCAGCTTAGCGGGGAGACTAGCGGGAGACACAGATACGCAGTATTTT.

V and J are TRBV7-9 and TRBJ2-3, with unresolved D. Germline V lookup: CDR1 SEHNR, CDR2 FQNEAQ (reference sequence). Trimming left V 0 bases short and J 2 bases short, with 9 bases between. The CDR3 has 15 amino acids. The CDR3 DNA follows: TGTGCCAGCAGCTTAGCGCGGCTACCCACAGATACGCAGTATTTT. It yields the protein CASSLARLPTDTQYF.

The chain couples TRBV11-1 to TRBJ2-2; 12 positions match TRBD2. The CDR3 totals 16 residues. Trimming at V came to 5 bases and at J to 5 bases, leaving 6 bases not matched to a gene. CDR1 is SGHAT, CDR2 FQDESV, per germline (reference sequence). CDR3 sequence reads: CASSKSTSGRTGELFF. The CDR3 DNA reads TGTGCCAGCAGCAAATCGACTAGCGGGAGAACCGGGGAGCTGTTTTTT.

The CDR3 protein is CATSGGTGLSRETQYF. CDR3 DNA sequence: TGTGCCACCAGTGGTGGGACAGGTCTGTCGCGAGAGACCCAGTACTTC. The rearrangement links TRBV24-1 to TRBJ2-5, with 8 bases lining up with TRBD1. The germline gives CDR1 KGHDR, CDR2 SFDVKD. J gave up 4 bases and V 5 bases, and 11 bases lay outside the gene matches. The CDR3 has 16 residues.

The chain has TRBV28 and TRBJ2-5; no firm D call. This CDR3 comprises 11 residues. Per the germline V gene, CDR1 is MDHEN and CDR2 is SYDVKM. The V gene lost 10 bases and the J gene lost 4 bases, with 10 bases spanning the gap. As DNA, the CDR3 is TGTGCCACCCGAGTTCTAGAGACCCAGTACTTC. Translated: CATRVLETQYF.

The chain is built from TRBV10-3 and TRBJ1-5, with TRBD1 matching over 9 bases. This CDR3 comprises 13 residues. Germline CDR1 ENHRY, CDR2 SYGVKD. The trim removed 9 bases at V and 6 bases at J, leaving 6 bases unmatched. CDR3 residues: CAIRTGAGQPQHF. The CDR3 DNA reads as TGTGCCATTCGGACAGGGGCGGGTCAGCCCCAGCATTTT.

V usage is TRBV9 and J usage is TRBJ1-6; a possible D gene is TRBD1 (5 bases). Per germline, CDR1 SGDLS and CDR2 YYNGEE. This CDR3 has 18 amino acids. The V end lost 3 bases, the J end lost 6 bases, and 22 bases lay between the germline ends. The CDR3 reads CASSEGATGPWGNSPLHF. The CDR3 DNA is TGTGCCAGCAGCGAAGGGGCTACAGGTCCTTGGGGTAATTCACCCCTCCACTTT.

This clone was counted a single time. The rearrangement links TRBV6-6 to TRBJ1-6; D possibly corresponds to TRBD1 (5 bases). The CDR3 runs 15 residues. Trimming removed 6 bases at V and 6 bases at J, with 15 bases between. Per the germline V gene, CDR1 is MNHNY and CDR2 is SVGAGI (reference sequence). DNA for the CDR3: TGTGCCAGCAGGGGGGGGACGCCAATTAATTCACCCCTCCACTTT. Translation gives CASRGGTPINSPLHF.

This chain uses TRBV7-2 with TRBJ2-5; D may be TRBD1 (6 bases). CDR3 length: 16 residues. Between the trimmed V and J ends, which lost 5 bases and 2 bases, there was a span of 18 bases. Germline CDR1 is SGHTA and CDR2 is FQGNSA. CDR3 sequence (DNA): TGTGCCAGCAGCCCAATAGGGGGACCAGGGCAAGAGACCCAGTACTTC. Its translation is CASSPIGGPGQETQYF.